The 24 T cell receptor beta chains below come from one sample, sequenced in a study of post-analysis software for immune sequencing data. These receptors' antigens are unknown. Incorporated into the TCR beta cDNA libraries were unique molecular identifiers, which served to reduce PCR and sequencing biases. Each CDR3 protein is one row after TCRdb ran MiXCR on the PCR reads. This sample has around 500,000 distinct CDR3 sequences, with approximately 31% found just once. Regarding the study as a whole: Controls had lower frequencies than patients of roughly five TRBV segments, which included TRBV5-6, TRBV5-1 and TRBV20-1.

Sequenced: blood. These receptors were collected from a girl younger than 18 with multiple sclerosis.

This clonotype was found a few times. This chain's CDR3 is CAISDPVGGSTF. For the CDR3, the DNA is TGTGCCATCAGTGACCCCGTCGGAGGGTCCACCTTC. The J gene is TRBJ1-2, the V gene TRBV10-3; D is uncertain. Germline V gene data show CDR1 as ENHRY and CDR2 as SYGVKD. V was clipped by 3 bases and J by 13 bases, with 15 bases between them. CDR3 length: 12 residues.

V is TRBV2 and J is TRBJ2-1, with D maybe TRBD1 (6 bases). The CDR3 is made up of 13 amino acids. V dropped 6 bases and J dropped 4 bases, with 10 bases sitting between them. The germline V gene encodes CDR1 SNHLY and CDR2 FYNNEI. The CDR3 region has the DNA TGTGCCAGCAGCGGGACACCTTACAATGAGCAGTTCTTC. This codes for CASSGTPYNEQFF.

This clonotype was seen a few times. The chain couples TRBV10-1 to TRBJ2-7; no reliable D call. Trimming left V 8 bases short and J 2 bases short, with 22 bases between. Looked up from germline, CDR1 is WNHNN and CDR2 is SYGVQD (reference sequence). This CDR3 comprises 16 residues. This chain's CDR3 is CASGEKKLRSTYEQYF. In nucleotides, the CDR3 is TGCGCCAGCGGCGAAAAAAAGCTCAGGTCCACCTACGAGCAGTACTTC.

This clonotype has a handful of counts. The V gene is TRBV27, the J gene TRBJ2-1; a possible D gene is TRBD1 (6 bases). Per germline, CDR1 MNHEY and CDR2 SMNVEV (reference sequence). The V gene lost 5 bases and the J gene lost 8 bases, with 16 bases spanning the gap. This CDR3 has 14 residues. CDR3 sequence: CASSPQDNRDEQFF. The CDR3 nucleotides read TGTGCCAGCAGTCCACAGGACAACAGGGATGAGCAGTTCTTC.

This clonotype appeared once. J is TRBJ2-5 and V is TRBV5-1, with TRBD1 identical over 8 bases. The CDR3 is made up of 13 amino acids. After removal of 4 bases from V and 5 bases from J, the junction contained 4 bases not matched to a gene. The germline V gene has CDR1 SGHRS and CDR2 YFSETQ. CDR3 residues: CASSRNRGETQYF. The CDR3 DNA reads as TGCGCCAGCAGCAGAAACAGGGGGGAGACCCAGTACTTC.

This sequence joins TRBV20-1 and TRBJ1-2; 7 bases match TRBD1. This CDR3 has 14 amino acids. Losses at the gene ends were 6 bases for V and 6 bases for J; bases not matched to a gene: 13. Germline CDR1 is DFQATT and CDR2 is SNEGSKA (reference sequence). CDR3 DNA: TGCAGTGCCCACGGACAGGTTAATCACGATGGCTACACCTTC. It translates to CSAHGQVNHDGYTF.

In DNA, the CDR3 is TGCAGTGCTAGAGTCCCCCGACACTCCAATGAGCAGTTCTTC. This gives the protein CSARVPRHSNEQFF. The chain recombines TRBV20-1 with TRBJ2-1; D not resolved. Germline V gene data show CDR1 as DFQATT and CDR2 as SNEGSKA (reference sequence). This CDR3 spans 14 amino acids. V lost 1 base and J 6 bases, leaving 13 bases between the germline ends.

The rearrangement joins TRBV27 to TRBJ2-7; D is undetermined. V lost 2 bases to trimming and J lost 0 bases, with 14 bases between them. The CDR3 sequence is 16 residues long. Germline V gene lookup returns CDR1 MNHEY and CDR2 SMNVEV (reference sequence). The CDR3 loop reads CASSLQAPVVSYEQYF. The CDR3 nucleotides read TGTGCCAGCAGTTTACAGGCCCCGGTCGTCTCCTACGAGCAGTACTTC.

The V and J genes are TRBV21-1 and TRBJ2-1. TRBV21-1 is a documented pseudogene. The CDR3 loop spans 8 amino acids. The CDR3 loop is CASTKQFF. As DNA, the CDR3 is TGTGCCAGCACCAAACAGTTCTTC.

This clonotype was seen more than once but under ten times. The chain is built from TRBV29-1 and TRBJ2-1, with TRBD2 matching 11 bases. Germline values: CDR1 SQVTM, CDR2 ANQGSEA. The CDR3 runs to 16 residues. The trim removed 6 bases at V and 4 bases at J, leaving 11 bases unmatched. In DNA, the CDR3 is TGCAGCGTCGCCGATAGCGGGGGGGCCTCATACAATGAGCAGTTCTTC. Translated: CSVADSGGASYNEQFF.

Only a few counts were recorded for this clonotype. The chain recombines TRBV4-1 with TRBJ1-2; D gene ambiguous. CDR3 length equals 17 residues. CDR1 is MGHRA, CDR2 YSYEKL, per germline. V gave up 0 bases and J gave up 4 bases, with 18 bases separating them. CDR3 DNA: TGCGCCAGCAGCCAAGATGAGTGGTCGGTTCGTACCTATGGCTACACCTTC. Its protein is CASSQDEWSVRTYGYTF.

V usage is TRBV20-1 and J usage is TRBJ2-3; 9 bases agree with TRBD2. This CDR3 region has 16 residues. The V and J ends lost 6 bases and 0 bases, in that order; junction bases with no gene match: 10. Germline assignment: CDR1 DFQATT and CDR2 SNEGSKA (reference sequence). CDR3 in DNA: TGCAGTGCGAAGCGGGGGGCACCCTCTAGCACAGATACGCAGTATTTT. Its translation is CSAKRGAPSSTDTQYF.

This clonotype appeared a few times. This chain connects TRBV7-8 to TRBJ1-4, with D uncertain. There are 14 residues in the CDR3. V lost 0 bases, J lost 8 bases, and 10 bases lay in between. The germline V gene has CDR1 SGHVS and CDR2 FQNEAQ. The CDR3 loop reads CASSLAGPMEKLFF. In DNA form, the CDR3 reads TGTGCCAGCAGCTTAGCGGGCCCGATGGAAAAACTGTTTTTT. Full variable domain (rest looked up from reference TRBV7-8 and TRBJ1-4): GAGVSQSPRYKVAKRGQDVALRCDPISGHVSLFWYQQALGQGPEFLTYFQNEAQLDKSGLPSDRFFAERPEGSVSTLKIQRTQQEDSAVYLCASSLAGPMEKLFFGSGTQLSVL.

In its sample, this clonotype was seen once. V is TRBV6-2 or TRBV6-3 and J is TRBJ1-1; no clear D. V was trimmed by 0 bases and J by 7 bases, leaving 6 bases between them. The CDR3 runs to 12 residues. Germline V gene data show CDR1 as MNHEY and CDR2 as SVGEGT. CDR3 loop: CASSYSWREAFF. As DNA, the CDR3 is TGTGCCAGCAGTTACTCTTGGCGTGAAGCTTTCTTT.

This chain uses TRBV6-6 with TRBJ2-7; no firm D call. Germline CDR1 is MNHNY and CDR2 is SVGAGI (reference sequence). CDR3 length: 12 residues. V shed 5 bases and J shed 3 bases, with 8 bases lying between them. The CDR3 DNA reads TGTGCCAGCAGTCGACGTGGCTACGAGCAGTACTTC. Translated: CASSRRGYEQYF.

This clonotype was counted between two and nine times. The chain couples TRBV15 to TRBJ1-5, with unresolved D. V lost 8 bases and J lost 5, with 19 bases in between. Germline V gene data show CDR1 as LNHNV and CDR2 as YYDKDF (reference sequence). The length of the CDR3 is 15 residues. CDR3 in amino acids: CATQRDSRGHQPQHF. The CDR3 DNA is TGTGCCACCCAAAGAGACTCGCGGGGTCATCAGCCCCAGCATTTT.

This clonotype was counted a few times. The chain joins TRBV5-1 to TRBJ2-5; either TRBD1 or TRBD2 may supply D (5 bases each). Trimming removed 7 bases from V and 4 bases from J, with 17 bases in between. The CDR3 is 14 amino acids. Per the germline V gene, CDR1 is SGHRS and CDR2 is YFSETQ. The CDR3 DNA sequence: TGCGCCAGCCGAGGGGACGTAGGACTAGAGACCCAGTACTTC. Translated, it gives CASRGDVGLETQYF.

The gene calls are TRBV20-1 and TRBJ1-5, with no clear D. The ends were cut back, 6 bases at V and 0 bases at J, with 15 bases in the middle. The CDR3 has 15 amino acids. From germline, CDR1 is DFQATT and CDR2 SNEGSKA (reference sequence). CDR3 nucleotide sequence: TGCAGTGCCGGGTCAGGAGGTTATAGCAATCAGCCCCAGCATTTT. Protein: CSAGSGGYSNQPQHF.

The chain recombines TRBV10-2 with TRBJ2-7; possibly TRBD1 or TRBD2 for D (5 bases each). From germline, CDR1 is WSHSY and CDR2 SAAADI. Trimming took off 6 bases at V and 4 bases at J, with 13 bases between the two ends. CDR3 size: 13 residues. CDR3 residues: CASRAGAPYEQYF. For the CDR3, the DNA is TGCGCCAGCAGGGCCGGGGCCCCTTACGAGCAGTACTTC.

The rearrangement joins TRBV4-1 to TRBJ2-2; unclear D gene. Trimming shortened V by 4 bases and J by 8 bases, and 14 bases separated the two germline ends. CDR1 MGHRA and CDR2 YSYEKL come from the germline V gene. This CDR3 contains 14 residues. This chain's CDR3 is CASSPRRVGGELFF. The CDR3 DNA follows: TGCGCCAGCAGCCCGCGACGGGTAGGGGGGGAGCTGTTTTTT.

The rearrangement uses TRBV10-3 and TRBJ2-7; 8 bases line up with TRBD1. The CDR3 length is 12 residues. CDR1 is ENHRY, CDR2 SYGVKD, per germline. J gave up 5 bases and V 6 bases, and 3 bases lay outside the gene matches. The CDR3 nucleotides read TGTGCCATCAGATCAGGGGGCGACGAGCAGTACTTC. Residues: CAIRSGGDEQYF.

The chain couples TRBV20-1 to TRBJ1-1; D unresolved. Germline CDR1 reads DFQATT; CDR2 reads SNEGSKA (reference sequence). V was trimmed by 0 bases and J by 1 base, leaving 9 bases between them. The CDR3 is made up of 14 amino acids. The CDR3 spells CSARDRRSNTEAFF. The CDR3 nucleotides read TGCAGTGCTAGAGATCGAAGGTCGAACACTGAAGCTTTCTTT.

In this sample, this clonotype turned up a few times. The chain is built from TRBV7-9 and TRBJ1-2; a weak D match, TRBD1 (5 bases). Trimming cost V 2 bases and J 4 bases, with 11 bases left between them. Germline V gene data show CDR1 as SEHNR and CDR2 as FQNEAQ (reference sequence). The CDR3 has 14 amino acids. The CDR3 region has the DNA TGTGCCAGCAGCTTACCCCAGGGACCCTATGGCTACACCTTC. This codes for CASSLPQGPYGYTF.

The rearrangement uses TRBV5-1 and TRBJ1-1, with 7 bases aligning to TRBD1. The CDR3 is made up of 14 amino acids. V lost 5 bases and J lost 1; bases outside the gene matches: 5. Germline V gene sequence: CDR1 SGHRS, CDR2 YFSETQ. The CDR3 nucleotides read TGCGCCAGCAGGACAGGGCCCTCGAACACTGAAGCTTTCTTT. Translation: CASRTGPSNTEAFF.